This passage covers 22 T cell receptor beta chains from one sample sequenced in a study of T cells in women clearing cervical HPV infection. Sequenced by immunoSEQ multiplex PCR; TCRdb stores in-frame clones only, minus some. Recorded for this sample: some 39,000 clones. Sequences were obtained from blood buffy coat. Receptors were obtained from a woman aged 18 to 69 with a cervical HPV16 infection that either progressed to CIN3+ or cleared (not recorded which).

As for this clone: The read falls 3 residues short of the CDR3 end, and the missing part is taken from the germline J gene. This rearrangement joins TRBV7-3 to TRBJ2-6, with 9 bases matching TRBD2. The V segment lost 1 base and the J segment 2 bases; nucleotides outside the gene matches: 9. Germline V lookup: CDR1 SGHTA, CDR2 FQGTGA. The CDR3 is 19 amino acids. CDR3 in amino acids: CASSLSSGSSYAGANVLTF. CDR3 DNA (partial): TGTGCCAGCAGCTTAAGTAGCGGGAGTAGTTACGCTGGGGCCAACGTC.

Regarding this clone: The read gets to within 3 residues of the CDR3 end, and the germline J gene fills in the rest. V gene TRBV2 combines with J gene TRBJ1-2; weak D call: TRBD1 (6 bases). This CDR3 region has 12 residues. Germline V lookup: CDR1 SNHLY, CDR2 FYNNEI. This CDR3 reads CASSPQGIGYTF. The sequenced CDR3 bases are TGTGCCAGCAGCCCACAGGGTATCGGC.

As for this clone: The observed sequence ends 3 residues before the CDR3 terminus, with the missing tail filled in from the germline J gene. The chain combines TRBV4-1 with TRBJ2-3; 8 nucleotides match TRBD1. Germline CDR1 is MGHRA and CDR2 is YSYEKL. CDR3 size: 15 residues. Trimming removed 7 bases from V and 0 bases from J; junction bases left unmatched: 6. CDR3 sequence reads: CASKRTGLSTDTQYF. The part of the CDR3 DNA that was read is TGCGCCAGCAAGAGGACAGGGCTGAGCACAGATACG.

Judged by frequency, this clone is medium-sized. The read terminates 3 residues before the CDR3 end, so the remaining end is supplied by the germline J gene. The V gene is TRBV13, the J gene TRBJ2-6; maybe TRBD2 (5 bases). Germline CDR1 is PRHDT and CDR2 is FYEKMQ (reference sequence). The CDR3 loop spans 18 amino acids. Trimming removed 4 bases at V and 4 bases at J, with 20 bases between. CDR3 loop: CASSSEEADNPGANVLTF. The DNA read from the CDR3 is TGTGCCAGCAGCTCAGAGGAGGCAGACAACCCCGGGGCCAACGTC.

Points on this clone: The observed sequence ends 3 residues before the CDR3 terminus, with the missing tail filled in from the germline J gene. This chain links TRBV10-2 with TRBJ2-1; 10 bases fit TRBD2. CDR3 length: 15 amino acids. Germline CDR1 WSHSY, CDR2 SAAADI. The junction had 8 bases not matched to a gene; V was cut back by 5 bases and J by 7 bases. The part of the CDR3 DNA that was read is TGCGCCAGCAGTTTTAGCGGGAGGCCGGGGAATGAG. This sequence encodes CASSFSGRPGNE. The full CDR3 protein reads CASSFSGRPGNEQFF.

As to this clone: Sequencing ends 3 residues short of the CDR3 end; the germline J gene provides the rest. The V and J genes are TRBV10-3 and TRBJ2-7; TRBD2 aligns across 8 bases. CDR1 and CDR2 from the germline V gene are ENHRY and SYGVKD. The ends lost 10 bases at V and 2 bases at J; junction bases unmatched: 7. The CDR3 runs 13 residues. The covered CDR3 bases are TGTGCCACCCAAGCGGGGGACCCCTACGAG. It specifies CATQAGDPYE. The CDR3 in full is CATQAGDPYEQYF.

Regarding this clone: The CDR3 end lies 3 residues beyond the end of the read and is filled in from the germline J gene. The chain employs TRBV5-1 and TRBJ2-2; 7 nucleotides agree with TRBD1. Germline V gene data show CDR1 as SGHRS and CDR2 as YFSETQ. This CDR3 has 16 residues. V was clipped by 0 bases and J by 1 base; unmatched bases: 3. The sequenced CDR3 bases are TGCGCCAGCAGCTTGGAGGGGACAGAGAACACCGGGGAG. It specifies CASSLEGTENTGE. The full CDR3 protein is CASSLEGTENTGELFF. Drawing the rest from reference TRBV5-1 and TRBJ2-2, the complete variable domain is KAGVTQTPRYLIKTRGQQVTLSCSPISGHRSVSWYQQTPGQGLQFLFEYFSETQRNKGNFPGRFSGRQFSNSRSEMNVSTLELGDSALYLCASSLEGTENTGELFFGEGSRLTVL.

As regards this clone: From the germline J gene comes the end of the CDR3, since the read stops 3 residues before it. The rearrangement uses TRBV5-1 and TRBJ1-4; 10 bases are shared with TRBD1. CDR3 length: 17 amino acids. From germline, CDR1 is SGHRS and CDR2 YFSETQ. CDR3 DNA (partial): TGCGCCAGCAGCGGCGACAGGGGGCTGTCTGGGGCCAACGTA. It translates to CASSGDRGLSGANV. The whole CDR3 sequence is CASSGDRGLSGANVLFF.

Note on this clone: The observed sequence ends 3 residues before the CDR3 terminus, with the missing tail filled in from the germline J gene. This sequence joins TRBV10-3 and TRBJ2-3; tentatively, D is TRBD2 (5 bases). This CDR3 has 15 residues. V was clipped by 2 bases and J by 2 bases, with 11 bases between them. The germline gives CDR1 ENHRY, CDR2 SYGVKD. CDR3 sequence reads: CAISERSGTTDTQYF. Incomplete CDR3 DNA: TGTGCCATCAGTGAGCGAAGCGGAACCACAGATACG.

As regards this clone: The read is 3 residues too short to cover the CDR3 end, so that end is filled in from the germline J gene. The chain is built from TRBV5-5 and TRBJ1-2, with 9 bases lining up with TRBD1. Unmatched junction bases numbered 3, after V lost 0 bases and J lost 6 bases. This CDR3 contains 14 residues. The germline gives CDR1 SGHKS, CDR2 YYEKEE (reference sequence). CDR3 DNA, as far as it was read: TGTGCCAGCAGCTTGGGACAGGGGGTGGATGGC. It specifies CASSLGQGVDG. The whole CDR3 reads CASSLGQGVDGYTF.

Concerning this clone: The read halts 3 residues ahead of the CDR3 end, with the missing end drawn from the germline J gene. The V gene is TRBV13, the J gene TRBJ2-7, with 8 nucleotides matching TRBD2. With V trimmed by 3 bases and J by 5 bases, 6 bases remained unmatched. Per the germline V gene, CDR1 is PRHDT and CDR2 is FYEKMQ (reference sequence). The CDR3 runs to 14 residues. The CDR3 sequence is CASSFSGRAHEQYF. The covered CDR3 bases are TGTGCCAGCAGCTTCAGCGGGAGAGCCCACGAG.

Points on this clone: Coverage ceases 3 residues before the CDR3 finishes, and the germline J gene fills in the end. The V call is TRBV7-9, the J call TRBJ1-2; D remains ambiguous. Per germline, CDR1 SEHNR and CDR2 FQNEAQ (reference sequence). There are 13 residues in the CDR3. The CDR3 sequence is CASSSPGVRGYTF. The part of the CDR3 DNA that was read is TGTGCCAGCAGCTCACCCGGGGTGAGGGGC.

On this clone: The read comes to an end 3 residues before the CDR3 does, leaving the germline J gene to fill in the end. The chain combines TRBV2 with TRBJ1-2; the D gene is possibly TRBD1 (5 bases). The CDR3 contains 13 residues. Germline assignment: CDR1 SNHLY and CDR2 FYNNEI. The CDR3 loop is CATSPPGSRDYTF. CDR3 DNA, as far as it was read: TGTGCCACCAGCCCCCCAGGGTCGCGCGAC. The full variable domain, rest sourced from reference TRBV2 and TRBJ1-2, is EPEVTQTPSHQVTQMGQEVILRCVPISNHLYFYWYRQILGQKVEFLVSFYNNEISEKSEIFDDQFSVERPDGSNFTLKIRSTKLEDSAMYFCATSPPGSRDYTFGSGTRLTVV.

As to this clone: The read is 3 residues too short to cover the CDR3 end, so that end is filled in from the germline J gene. The chain has TRBV4-2 and TRBJ2-7, with 8 bases identical to TRBD1. This CDR3 is built from 17 residues. Germline CDR1 reads LGHNA; CDR2 reads YNFKEQ. V shed 0 bases and J 2 bases; nucleotides not matched to a gene: 9. The sequenced part of the CDR3 DNA is TGTGCCAGCAGCCAAGAAGGTGGTGGACAGGGAACCTACGAG. Translated: CASSQEGGGQGTYE. In full, the CDR3 is CASSQEGGGQGTYEQYF.

In the case of this clone: The read terminates 3 residues before the CDR3 end, so the remaining end is supplied by the germline J gene. V and J are TRBV7-2 and TRBJ2-1, with D unclear. Trimming removed 5 bases at V and 8 bases at J, with 10 bases between. The CDR3 extends over 12 amino acids. From germline, CDR1 is SGHTA and CDR2 FQGNSA. CDR3 residues: CASSDLVDEQFF. Partial CDR3 DNA: TGTGCCAGCAGCGACCTAGTTGATGAG. Supplemented by reference TRBV7-2 and TRBJ2-1, the full variable domain reads GAGVSQSPSNKVTEKGKDVELRCDPISGHTALYWYRQSLGQGLEFLIYFQGNSAPDKSGLPSDRFSAERTGGSVSTLTIQRTQQEDSAVYLCASSDLVDEQFFGPGTRLTVL.

In regard to this clone: The read falls 3 residues short of the CDR3 end, and the missing part is taken from the germline J gene. This rearrangement joins TRBV7-2 to TRBJ1-3; D remains ambiguous. The CDR3 covers 15 residues. The germline CDR1 and CDR2 sequences are SGHTA and FQGNSA. The V gene lost 4 bases and the J gene lost 0 bases, with 10 bases spanning the gap. The CDR3 loop is CASSSIFGSGNTIYF. Incomplete CDR3 DNA: TGTGCCAGCAGCTCCATCTTCGGCTCTGGAAACACC.

The CDR3 protein is CASSPQDKNTGELFF. CDR3 DNA (partial): TGTGCCAGCAGTCCTCAAGACAAGAACACCGGGGAG. The chain recombines TRBV12-3 or TRBV12-4 with TRBJ2-2; no firm D call. The CDR3 is cut off 3 residues early in the read; its end comes from the germline J gene. V was shortened by 5 bases and J by 1 base, with 11 bases between the two germline ends. This CDR3 is built from 15 residues.

As to this clone: The read ends 3 residues before the CDR3 terminus; that terminus is restored from the germline J gene. The rearrangement uses TRBV7-2 and TRBJ2-5, with a tentative D call TRBD2 (5 bases). V was shortened by 3 bases and J by 2 bases, with 10 bases between the two germline ends. The germline V gene encodes CDR1 SGHTA and CDR2 FQGNSA. There are 14 residues in the CDR3. The CDR3 is CASSFPGNQETQYF. The CDR3 DNA, read in part, is TGTGCCAGCAGCTTTCCGGGGAATCAAGAGACC.

Concerning this clone: The CDR3 end lies 3 residues beyond the end of the read and is filled in from the germline J gene. This chain links TRBV5-4 with TRBJ2-1; unclear D gene. The CDR3 totals 12 residues. V lost 0 bases to trimming and J lost 7 bases, with 5 bases between them. Germline V gene lookup returns CDR1 SGHNT and CDR2 YYREEE (reference sequence). The chain's CDR3 is CASSLVLNEQFF. CDR3 DNA (partial): TGTGCCAGCAGCTTGGTCTTGAATGAG.

Concerning this clone itself: The observed sequence ends 3 residues before the CDR3 terminus, with the missing tail filled in from the germline J gene. This chain joins TRBV14 and TRBJ1-2, with TRBD1 as a possible D gene (6 bases). This CDR3 region has 13 residues. The V end lost 6 bases, the J end lost 4 bases, and 12 bases lay between the germline ends. The germline V gene has CDR1 SGHDN and CDR2 FVKESK. The CDR3 bases that were read are TGTGCCAGCAGACCAGGGGCGGGCTATGGC. It yields the protein CASRPGAGYG. The entire CDR3 sequence reads CASRPGAGYGYTF.

Concerning this clone itself: The read ends 3 residues early relative to the CDR3; the germline J gene fills the gap. The genes are TRBV2 and TRBJ1-2; 7 bases are a match to TRBD1. CDR3 length equals 12 residues. The germline CDR1 and CDR2 sequences are SNHLY and FYNNEI. The CDR3: CASSGQGDDYTF. The CDR3 DNA, read in part, is TGTGCCAGCAGTGGACAGGGCGACGAC.

Remarks on this clone: A read error may account for a junction end that differs from germline. The CDR3 goes on 3 residues after the read ends, and that part is filled in from the germline J gene. V and J are TRBV7-6 and TRBJ2-4; D is uncertain. CDR1 is SGHVS, CDR2 FNYEAQ, per germline. This CDR3 has 9 amino acids. The CDR3 spells CARSSSQYF. CDR3 bases read: TGTGCCAGGAGCTCCAGT.